This T cell receptor beta chain was captured in a study of Graves' ophthalmopathy and Graves' hyperthyroidism. The study's findings and limits: Blood also carried most expanded thyroid clonotypes exceeding 0.001 frequency.

About this clonotype itself: The antigen is not known.

Amplifying from RNA transcripts, the study obtained TCR beta CDR3 regions. First-round RT-PCR relied on HTBI primers, and a second-round multiplex PCR came next. Via MiXCR, TCRdb re-called the multiplex PCR reads, giving one row per CDR3 protein. The repertoire holds 500,000 to 800,000 distinct CDR3 sequences, with approximately 39% as singletons. Ophthalmopathy-affected donors exhibited moderate-to-severe activity, CAS ≥3, NOSPECS ≥4, and duration under 3 months. It was on clinical symptoms, serum thyroxine, TRAb, thyroid ultrasound and orbital computed tomography that diagnosis relied. The PBMCs originated from around 11 ml of fresh peripheral blood. The sample taken for sequencing was peripheral blood. This TCR came from an adult man with Graves' ophthalmopathy.

Here the CDR3 reads CASSQAAVAIYF. CDR3 bases: TGTGCCAGCAGCCAAGCGGCGGTCGCCATATATTTT. The chain has TRBV14 and TRBJ1-3; D is unclear. The CDR3 has 12 amino acids. CDR1 and CDR2 (germline): SGHDN, FVKESK. Trimming removed 1 base at V and 11 bases at J, with 9 bases between. The whole variable domain, filled in from reference TRBV14 and TRBJ1-3, reads EAGVTQFPSHSVIEKGQTVTLRCDPISGHDNLYWYRRVMGKEIKFLLHFVKESKQDESGMPNNRFLAERTGGTYSTLKVQPAELEDSGVYFCASSQAAVAIYFGEGSWLTVV.